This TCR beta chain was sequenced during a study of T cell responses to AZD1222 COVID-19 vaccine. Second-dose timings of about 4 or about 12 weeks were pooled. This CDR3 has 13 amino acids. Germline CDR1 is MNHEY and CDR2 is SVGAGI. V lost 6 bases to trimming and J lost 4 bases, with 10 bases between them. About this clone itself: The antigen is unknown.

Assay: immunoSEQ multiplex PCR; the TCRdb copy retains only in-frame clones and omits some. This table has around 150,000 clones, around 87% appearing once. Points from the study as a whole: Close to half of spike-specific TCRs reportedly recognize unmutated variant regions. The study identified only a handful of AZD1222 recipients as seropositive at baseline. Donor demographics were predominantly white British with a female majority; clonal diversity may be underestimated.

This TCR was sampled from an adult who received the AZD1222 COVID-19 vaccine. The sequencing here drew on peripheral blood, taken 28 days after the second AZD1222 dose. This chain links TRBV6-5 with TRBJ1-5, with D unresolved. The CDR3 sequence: CASRIQENQPQHF. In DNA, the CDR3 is TGTGCCAGCAGAATACAAGAAAATCAGCCCCAGCATTTT.